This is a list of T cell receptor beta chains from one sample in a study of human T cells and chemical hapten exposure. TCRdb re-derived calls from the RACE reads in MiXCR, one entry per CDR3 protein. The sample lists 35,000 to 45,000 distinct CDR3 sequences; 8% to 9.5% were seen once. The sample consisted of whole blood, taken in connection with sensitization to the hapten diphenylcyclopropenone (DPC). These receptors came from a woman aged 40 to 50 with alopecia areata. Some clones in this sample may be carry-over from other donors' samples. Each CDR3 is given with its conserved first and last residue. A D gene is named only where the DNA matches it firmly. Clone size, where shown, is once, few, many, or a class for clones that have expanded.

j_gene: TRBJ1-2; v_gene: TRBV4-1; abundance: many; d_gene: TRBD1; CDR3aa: CASSQLGQYYGYTF; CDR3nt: TGCGCCAGCAGCCAACTGGGACAGTACTATGGCTACACCTTC
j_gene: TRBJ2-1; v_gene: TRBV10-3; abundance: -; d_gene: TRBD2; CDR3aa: CAISGPWTSGALYSYNEQFF; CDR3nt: TGTGCCATCAGTGGGCCCTGGACTAGCGGGGCCCTTTACTCCTACAATGAGCAGTTCTTC
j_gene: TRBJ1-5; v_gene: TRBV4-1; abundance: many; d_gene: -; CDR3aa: CASSQSGLGNQPQHF; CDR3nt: TGCGCCAGCAGCCAATCAGGTTTAGGGAATCAGCCCCAGCATTTT
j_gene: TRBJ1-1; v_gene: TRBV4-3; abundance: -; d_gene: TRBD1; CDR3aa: CASSLGGQGAEAFF; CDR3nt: TGCGCCAGCAGCCTAGGGGGACAGGGGGCTGAAGCTTTCTTT
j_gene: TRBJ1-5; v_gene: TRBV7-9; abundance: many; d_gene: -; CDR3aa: CASSLETDGPQHF; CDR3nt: TGTGCCAGCAGCTTAGAGACGGACGGGCCCCAGCATTTT
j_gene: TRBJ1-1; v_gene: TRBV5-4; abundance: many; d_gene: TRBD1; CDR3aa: CASSSGQGRFAEAFF; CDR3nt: TGTGCCAGCAGCTCGGGACAGGGCCGGTTCGCTGAAGCTTTCTTT
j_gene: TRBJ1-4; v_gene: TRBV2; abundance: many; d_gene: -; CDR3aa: CASLLGRLFF; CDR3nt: TGTGCCAGCCTGTTGGGGAGGCTGTTTTTT
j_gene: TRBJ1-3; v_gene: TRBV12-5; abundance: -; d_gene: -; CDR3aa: CASGSGSSGNTIYF; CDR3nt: TGTGCTAGTGGTTCGGGAAGCTCTGGAAACACCATATATTTT
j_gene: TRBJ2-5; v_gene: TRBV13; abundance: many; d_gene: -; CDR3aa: CASTPRETQYF; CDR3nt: TGTGCCAGCACTCCCCGGGAGACCCAGTACTTC
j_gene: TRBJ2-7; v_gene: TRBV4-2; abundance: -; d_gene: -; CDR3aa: CASSQDKAGYEQYF; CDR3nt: TGTGCCAGCAGCCAAGATAAGGCAGGCTACGAGCAGTACTTC
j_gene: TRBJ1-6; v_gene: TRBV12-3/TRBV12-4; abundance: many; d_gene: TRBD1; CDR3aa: CASSPPDRPVPISNSPLHF; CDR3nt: TGTGCCAGCAGTCCCCCGGACAGGCCAGTCCCCATTTCTAATTCACCCCTCCACTTT
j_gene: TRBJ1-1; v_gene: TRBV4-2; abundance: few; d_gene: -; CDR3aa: CTSSPRSAAEAFF; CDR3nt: TGTACCAGCAGCCCACGTTCAGCGGCCGAAGCTTTCTTT
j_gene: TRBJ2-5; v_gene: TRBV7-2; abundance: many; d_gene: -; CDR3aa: CASSLTLQETQYF; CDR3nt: TGTGCCAGCAGCTTAACCCTCCAAGAGACCCAGTACTTC
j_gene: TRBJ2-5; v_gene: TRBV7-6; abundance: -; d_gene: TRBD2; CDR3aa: CASSRRGTSSQETQYF; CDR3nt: TGTGCCAGCAGCCGACGGGGGACTAGCAGCCAAGAGACCCAGTACTTC